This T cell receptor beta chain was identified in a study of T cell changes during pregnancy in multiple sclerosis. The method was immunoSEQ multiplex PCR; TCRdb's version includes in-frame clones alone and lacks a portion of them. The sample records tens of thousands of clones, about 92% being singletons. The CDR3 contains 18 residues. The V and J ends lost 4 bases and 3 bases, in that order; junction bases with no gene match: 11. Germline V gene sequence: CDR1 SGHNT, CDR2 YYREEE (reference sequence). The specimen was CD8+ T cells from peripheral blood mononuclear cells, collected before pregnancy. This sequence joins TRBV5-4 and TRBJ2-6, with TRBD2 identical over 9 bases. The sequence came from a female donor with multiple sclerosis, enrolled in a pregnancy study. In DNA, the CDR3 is TGTGCCAGCAGCGAAAAAGCGGGGGGCCTGGGTGGGGCCAACGTCCTGACTTTC. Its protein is CASSEKAGGLGGANVLTF.